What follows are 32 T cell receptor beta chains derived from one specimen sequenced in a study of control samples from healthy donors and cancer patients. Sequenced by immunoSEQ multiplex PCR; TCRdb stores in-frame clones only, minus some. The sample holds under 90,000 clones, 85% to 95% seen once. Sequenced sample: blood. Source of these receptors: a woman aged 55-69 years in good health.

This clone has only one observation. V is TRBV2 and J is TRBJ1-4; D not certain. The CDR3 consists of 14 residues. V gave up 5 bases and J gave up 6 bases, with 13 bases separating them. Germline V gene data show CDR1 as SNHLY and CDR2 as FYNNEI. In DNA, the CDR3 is TGTGCCAGCAGTCTGGGGAGGCAATATGAAAAACTGTTTTTT. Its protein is CASSLGRQYEKLFF.

The CDR3 DNA is TGTGCCAGCAGCTTTAATTATCAAGAGACCCAGTACTTC. Encoded protein: CASSFNYQETQYF. The chain is built from TRBV5-4 and TRBJ2-5; D gene unclear. The germline V gene has CDR1 SGHNT and CDR2 YYREEE (reference sequence). This CDR3 has 13 residues. V was clipped by 2 bases and J by 2 bases, with 7 bases between them.

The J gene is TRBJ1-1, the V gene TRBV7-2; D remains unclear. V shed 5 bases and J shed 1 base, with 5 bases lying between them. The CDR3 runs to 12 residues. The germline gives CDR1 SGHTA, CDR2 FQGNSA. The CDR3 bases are TGTGCCAGCAGCAAAAGGAACACTGAAGCTTTCTTT. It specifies CASSKRNTEAFF.

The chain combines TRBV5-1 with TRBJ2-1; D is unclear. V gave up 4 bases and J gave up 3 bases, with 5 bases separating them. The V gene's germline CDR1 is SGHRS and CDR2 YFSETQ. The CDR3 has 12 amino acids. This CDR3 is CASSLLYNEQFF. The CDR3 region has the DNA TGCGCCAGCAGCCTGCTCTACAATGAGCAGTTCTTC.

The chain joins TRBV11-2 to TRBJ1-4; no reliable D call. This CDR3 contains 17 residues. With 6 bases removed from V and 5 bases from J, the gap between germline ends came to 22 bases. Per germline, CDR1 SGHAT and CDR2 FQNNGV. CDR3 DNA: TGTGCCAGCAGACCCGGTGAGGGAATGGCCCTAAATGAAAAACTGTTTTTT. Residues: CASRPGEGMALNEKLFF.

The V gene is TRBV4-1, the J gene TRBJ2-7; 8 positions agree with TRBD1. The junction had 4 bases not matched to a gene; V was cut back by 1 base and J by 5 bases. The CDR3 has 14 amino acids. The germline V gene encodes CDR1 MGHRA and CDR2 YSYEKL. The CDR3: CASSQGDRFNEQYF. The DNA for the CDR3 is TGCGCCAGCAGCCAAGGGGACAGGTTCAACGAGCAGTACTTC.

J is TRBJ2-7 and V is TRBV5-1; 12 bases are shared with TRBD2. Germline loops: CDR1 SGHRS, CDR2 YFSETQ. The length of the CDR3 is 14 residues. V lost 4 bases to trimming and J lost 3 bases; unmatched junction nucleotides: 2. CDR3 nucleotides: TGCGCCAGCAGCGCGACTAGCGGGAGCTACGAGCAGTACTTC. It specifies CASSATSGSYEQYF.

CDR3 loop: CASSWDTTLGYTF. The CDR3 region has the DNA TGTGCCAGCAGCTGGGACACCACCTTGGGCTACACCTTC. The chain recombines TRBV11-2 with TRBJ1-2; possibly TRBD1 for D (6 bases). Germline V gene data show CDR1 as SGHAT and CDR2 as FQNNGV. CDR3 length: 13 amino acids. V shed 4 bases and J shed 8 bases, with 14 bases lying between them.

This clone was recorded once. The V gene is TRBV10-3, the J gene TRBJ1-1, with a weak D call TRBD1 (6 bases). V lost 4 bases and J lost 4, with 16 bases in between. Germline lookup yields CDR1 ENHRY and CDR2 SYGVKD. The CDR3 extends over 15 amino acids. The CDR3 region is CAISGGAGAPTEAFF. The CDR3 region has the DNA TGTGCCATCAGTGGGGGTGCAGGGGCCCCCACTGAAGCTTTCTTT.

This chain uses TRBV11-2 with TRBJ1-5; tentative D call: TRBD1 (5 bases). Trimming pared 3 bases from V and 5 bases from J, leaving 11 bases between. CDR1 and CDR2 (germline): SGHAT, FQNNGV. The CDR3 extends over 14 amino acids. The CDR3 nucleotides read TGTGCCAGCAGCTTTCCAGGGACGGATCAGCCCCAGCATTTT. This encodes CASSFPGTDQPQHF.

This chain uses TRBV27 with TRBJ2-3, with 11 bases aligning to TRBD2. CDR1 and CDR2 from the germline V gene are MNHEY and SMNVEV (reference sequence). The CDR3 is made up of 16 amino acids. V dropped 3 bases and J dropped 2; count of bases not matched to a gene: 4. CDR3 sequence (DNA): TGTGCCAGCAGTTTTAAGGGACTAGCGGACACAGATACGCAGTATTTT. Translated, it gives CASSFKGLADTDTQYF.

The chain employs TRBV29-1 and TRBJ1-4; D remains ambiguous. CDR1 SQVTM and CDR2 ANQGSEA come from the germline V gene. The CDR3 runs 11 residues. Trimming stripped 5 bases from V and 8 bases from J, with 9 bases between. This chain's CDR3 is CSVHRGEKLFF. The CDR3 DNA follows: TGCAGCGTTCACCGCGGGGAAAAACTGTTTTTT.

The CDR3 DNA reads as TGTGCCACCAGTGATGGGATACAGGCCCAAGAGACCCAGTACTTC. Residues: CATSDGIQAQETQYF. This sequence joins TRBV24-1 and TRBJ2-5, with D possibly TRBD1 on 5 matching bases. The CDR3 has 15 residues. From germline, CDR1 is KGHDR and CDR2 SFDVKD. V gave up 3 bases and J gave up 1 base, with 11 bases separating them.

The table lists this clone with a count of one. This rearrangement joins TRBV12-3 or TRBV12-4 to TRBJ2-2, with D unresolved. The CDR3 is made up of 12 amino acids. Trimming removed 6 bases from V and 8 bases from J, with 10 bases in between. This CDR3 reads CASSQMVGELFF. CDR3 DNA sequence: TGTGCCAGCAGCCAAATGGTAGGGGAGCTGTTTTTT.

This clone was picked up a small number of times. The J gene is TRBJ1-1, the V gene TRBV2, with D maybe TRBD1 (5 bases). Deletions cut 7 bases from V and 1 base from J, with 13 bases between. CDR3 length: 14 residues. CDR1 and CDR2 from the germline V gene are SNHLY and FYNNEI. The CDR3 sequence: CASKPGRTNTEAFF. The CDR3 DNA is TGTGCCAGCAAACCGGGACGGACGAACACTGAAGCTTTCTTT.

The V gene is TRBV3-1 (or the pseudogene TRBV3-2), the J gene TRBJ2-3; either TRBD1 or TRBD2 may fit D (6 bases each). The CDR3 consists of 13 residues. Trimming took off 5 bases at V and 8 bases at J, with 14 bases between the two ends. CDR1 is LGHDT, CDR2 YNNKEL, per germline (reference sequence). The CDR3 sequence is CASSGQLEGTQYF. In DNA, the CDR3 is TGTGCCAGCAGCGGACAGCTGGAGGGTACGCAGTATTTT.

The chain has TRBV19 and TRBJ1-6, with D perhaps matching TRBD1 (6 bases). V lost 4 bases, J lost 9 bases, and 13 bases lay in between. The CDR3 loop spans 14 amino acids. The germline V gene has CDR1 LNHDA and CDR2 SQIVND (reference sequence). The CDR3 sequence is CASSRLQGLSPLHF. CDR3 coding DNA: TGTGCCAGTAGTAGATTGCAGGGGCTTTCACCCCTCCACTTT.

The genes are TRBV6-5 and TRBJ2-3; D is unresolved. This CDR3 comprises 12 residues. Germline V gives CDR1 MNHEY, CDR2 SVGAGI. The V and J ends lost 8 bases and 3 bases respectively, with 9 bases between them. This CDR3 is CASRRGTDTQYF. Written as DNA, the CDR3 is TGTGCCAGCCGGCGTGGTACAGATACGCAGTATTTT.

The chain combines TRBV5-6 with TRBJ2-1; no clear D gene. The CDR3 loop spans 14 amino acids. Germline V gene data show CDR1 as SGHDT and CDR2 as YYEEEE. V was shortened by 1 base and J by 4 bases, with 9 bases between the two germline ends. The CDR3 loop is CASSLFIDYNEQFF. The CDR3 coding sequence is TGTGCCAGCAGCTTGTTCATAGATTACAATGAGCAGTTCTTC.

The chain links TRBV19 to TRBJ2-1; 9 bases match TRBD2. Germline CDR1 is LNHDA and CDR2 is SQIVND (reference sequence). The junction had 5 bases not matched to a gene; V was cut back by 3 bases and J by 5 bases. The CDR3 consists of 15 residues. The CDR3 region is CASSIALAGHNEQFF. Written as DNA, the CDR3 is TGTGCCAGTAGTATCGCCCTAGCGGGGCACAATGAGCAGTTCTTC.

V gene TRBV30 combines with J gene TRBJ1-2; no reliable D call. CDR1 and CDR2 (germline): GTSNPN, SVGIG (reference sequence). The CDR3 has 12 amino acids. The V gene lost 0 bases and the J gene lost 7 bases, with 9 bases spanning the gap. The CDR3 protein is CAWSVVEGGYTF. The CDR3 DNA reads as TGTGCCTGGAGTGTCGTGGAGGGTGGCTACACCTTC.

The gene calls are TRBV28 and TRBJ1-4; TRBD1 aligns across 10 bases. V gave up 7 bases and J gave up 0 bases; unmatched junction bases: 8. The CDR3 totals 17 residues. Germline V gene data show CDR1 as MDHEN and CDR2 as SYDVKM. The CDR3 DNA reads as TGTGCCAGCACCCTAGGAGGGACAGGGGCAACTAATGAAAAACTGTTTTTT. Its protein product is CASTLGGTGATNEKLFF. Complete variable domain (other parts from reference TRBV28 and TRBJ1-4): DVKVTQSSRYLVKRTGEKVFLECVQDMDHENMFWYRQDPGLGLRLIYFSYDVKMKEKGDIPEGYSVSREKKERFSLILESASTNQTSMYLCASTLGGTGATNEKLFFGSGTQLSVL.

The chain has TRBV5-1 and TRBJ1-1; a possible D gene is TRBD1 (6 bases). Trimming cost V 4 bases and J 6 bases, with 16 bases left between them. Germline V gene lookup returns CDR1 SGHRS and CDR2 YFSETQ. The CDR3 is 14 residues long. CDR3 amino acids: CASSRADRSAEAFF. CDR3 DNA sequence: TGCGCCAGCAGCCGAGCCGACAGGTCTGCTGAAGCTTTCTTT.

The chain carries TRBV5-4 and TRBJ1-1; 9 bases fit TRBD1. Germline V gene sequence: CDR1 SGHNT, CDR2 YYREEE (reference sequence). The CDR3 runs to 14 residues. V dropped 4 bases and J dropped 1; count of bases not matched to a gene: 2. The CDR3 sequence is CASSRGQGNTEAFF. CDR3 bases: TGTGCCAGCAGCAGGGGACAGGGGAACACTGAAGCTTTCTTT. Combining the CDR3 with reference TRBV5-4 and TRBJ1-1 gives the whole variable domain ETGVTQSPTHLIKTRGQQVTLRCSSQSGHNTVSWYQQALGQGPQFIFQYYREEENGRGNFPPRFSGLQFPNYSSELNVNALELDDSALYLCASSRGQGNTEAFFGQGTRLTVV.

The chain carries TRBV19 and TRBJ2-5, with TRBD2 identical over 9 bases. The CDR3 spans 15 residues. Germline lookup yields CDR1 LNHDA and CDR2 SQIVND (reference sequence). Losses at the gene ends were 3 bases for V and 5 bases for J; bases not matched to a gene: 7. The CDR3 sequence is CASSIQAGGRETQYF. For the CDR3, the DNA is TGTGCCAGTAGTATTCAGGCGGGAGGGCGGGAGACCCAGTACTTC.

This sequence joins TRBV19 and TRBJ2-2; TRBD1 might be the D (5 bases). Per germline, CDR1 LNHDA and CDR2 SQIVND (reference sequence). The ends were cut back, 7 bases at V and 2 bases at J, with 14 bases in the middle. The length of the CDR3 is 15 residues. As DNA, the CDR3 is TGTGCCAGTAATAACAGGCGAAGCAACACCGGGGAGCTGTTTTTT. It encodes CASNNRRSNTGELFF.

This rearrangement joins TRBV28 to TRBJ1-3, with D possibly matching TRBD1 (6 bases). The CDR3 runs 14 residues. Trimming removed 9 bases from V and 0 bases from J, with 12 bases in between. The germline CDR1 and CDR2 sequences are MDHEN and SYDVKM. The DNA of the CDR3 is TGTGCCAGTTCGGACAGCACCTCTGGAAACACCATATATTTT. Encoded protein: CASSDSTSGNTIYF.

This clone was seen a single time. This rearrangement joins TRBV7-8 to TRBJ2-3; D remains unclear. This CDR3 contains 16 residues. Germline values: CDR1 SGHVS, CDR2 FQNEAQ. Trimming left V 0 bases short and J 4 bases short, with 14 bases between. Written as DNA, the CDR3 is TGTGCCAGCAGCTTAGCCCCTTTCGTACGACCAGATACGCAGTATTTT. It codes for CASSLAPFVRPDTQYF.

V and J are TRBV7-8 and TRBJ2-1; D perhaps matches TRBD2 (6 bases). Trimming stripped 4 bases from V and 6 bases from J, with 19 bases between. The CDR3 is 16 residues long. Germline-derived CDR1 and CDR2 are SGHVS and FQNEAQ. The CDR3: CASSSRRVLAFNEQFF. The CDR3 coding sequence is TGTGCCAGCAGCTCTAGAAGGGTACTAGCTTTCAATGAGCAGTTCTTC.

The CDR3 loop is CASSPAGSSGNTIYF. CDR3 in DNA: TGCGCCAGCAGCCCCGCCGGGAGCTCTGGAAACACCATATATTTT. The chain uses TRBV5-1 and TRBJ1-3; no firm D call. This CDR3 is 15 amino acids long. CDR1 and CDR2 (germline): SGHRS, YFSETQ. The V and J ends lost 4 bases and 0 bases respectively, with 11 bases between them.

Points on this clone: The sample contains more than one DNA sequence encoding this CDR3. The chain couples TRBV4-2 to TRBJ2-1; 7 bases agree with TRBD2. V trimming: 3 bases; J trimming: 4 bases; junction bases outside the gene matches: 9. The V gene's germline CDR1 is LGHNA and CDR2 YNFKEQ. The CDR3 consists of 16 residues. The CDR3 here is CASSQVPSGSYNEQFF. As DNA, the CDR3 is TGTGCCAGCAGCCAGGTACCTAGCGGATCTTACAATGAGCAGTTCTTC.

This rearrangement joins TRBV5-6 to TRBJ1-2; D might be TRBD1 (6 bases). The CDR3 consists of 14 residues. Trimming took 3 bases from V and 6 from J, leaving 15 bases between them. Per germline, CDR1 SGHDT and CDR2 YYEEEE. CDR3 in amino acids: CASSWATGEDGYTF. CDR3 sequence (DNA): TGTGCCAGCAGCTGGGCGACAGGTGAGGATGGCTACACCTTC.